This TCR beta chain appears in the sequencing data of a study of blood T cell repertoires in COVID-19. The CDR3 totals 20 residues. Germline assignment: CDR1 LNHDA and CDR2 SQIVND (reference sequence). V trimming: 4 bases; J trimming: 1 base; junction bases outside the gene matches: 12. The method was immunoSEQ multiplex PCR; TCRdb's version includes in-frame clones alone and lacks a portion of them. This sample has approximately 220,000 clones, with over 70% found just once. This chain links TRBV19 with TRBJ2-3, with 15 bases matching TRBD2. The sequencing sample was made of peripheral blood. The receptor was derived from a woman older than 75 with acute or convalescent COVID-19. The CDR3 reads CASSSAGLAGGRDRTDTQYF. The CDR3 DNA sequence: TGTGCCAGTAGTAGTGCGGGACTAGCGGGGGGCCGCGACCGCACAGATACGCAGTATTTT.